This entry is about one TCR beta chain. Its antigen is not known. The length of the CDR3 is 17 residues. Per germline, CDR1 MDHEN and CDR2 SYDVKM. Trimming took off 3 bases at V and 5 bases at J, with 21 bases between the two ends. In TCRdb, the RT-PCR reads were re-called with MiXCR into one record per CDR3 protein. The table has more than 700,000 distinct CDR3 sequences, 21% seen once; the top ten hold about a tenth. The data were taken from a study of response to subunit inactivated influenza vaccine. Broader study findings: Each seasonal influenza vaccination recruits few new T cells, the authors suggested.

The starting material was PBMCs from blood, obtained 4 to 6 days after vaccination. The chain recombines TRBV28 with TRBJ2-3, with D perhaps TRBD1 or TRBD2 (6 bases each). This TCR was recovered from a man aged 50 or older who received an inactivated influenza vaccine. The CDR3 here is CASSFPSRGPFKDTQYF. CDR3 in DNA: TGTGCCAGCAGTTTCCCCAGCCGGGGGCCATTTAAAGATACGCAGTATTTT.